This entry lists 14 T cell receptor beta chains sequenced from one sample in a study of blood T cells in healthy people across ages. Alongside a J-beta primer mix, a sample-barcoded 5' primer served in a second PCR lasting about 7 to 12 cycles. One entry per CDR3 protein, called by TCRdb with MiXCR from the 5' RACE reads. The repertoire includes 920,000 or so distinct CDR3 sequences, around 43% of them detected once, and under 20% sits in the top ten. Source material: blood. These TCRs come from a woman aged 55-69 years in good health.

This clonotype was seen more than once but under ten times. The CDR3 sequence: CSAKSPFSYEQYF. The DNA of the CDR3 is TGCAGTGCTAAGTCCCCTTTCTCCTACGAGCAGTACTTC. The rearrangement links TRBV20-1 to TRBJ2-4; no reliable D call. The J call could be wrong; TRBJ2-7 is a better fit for the DNA end. The CDR3 consists of 13 residues. Germline values: CDR1 DFQATT, CDR2 SNEGSKA (reference sequence).

CDR3 region: CASSVAGPQETQYF. CDR3 bases: TGTGCCAGCAGCGTGGCGGGACCTCAAGAGACCCAGTACTTC. The chain employs TRBV7-3 and TRBJ2-5; weak D call: TRBD2 (6 bases). Trimming stripped 5 bases from V and 2 bases from J, with 12 bases between. Germline loops: CDR1 SGHTA, CDR2 FQGTGA. The CDR3 has 14 amino acids.

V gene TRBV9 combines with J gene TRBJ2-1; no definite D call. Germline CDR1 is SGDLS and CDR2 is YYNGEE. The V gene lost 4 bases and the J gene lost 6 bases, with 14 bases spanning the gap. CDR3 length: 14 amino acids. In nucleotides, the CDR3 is TGTGCCAGCAGCCCCCCCGACTGGGGCAATGAGCAGTTCTTC. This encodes CASSPPDWGNEQFF.

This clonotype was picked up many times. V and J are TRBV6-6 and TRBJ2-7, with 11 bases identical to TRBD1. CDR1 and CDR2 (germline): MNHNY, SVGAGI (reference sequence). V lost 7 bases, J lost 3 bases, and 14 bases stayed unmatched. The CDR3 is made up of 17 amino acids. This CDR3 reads CASTQTGTGGAIYEQYF. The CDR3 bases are TGTGCCAGCACCCAAACCGGGACAGGGGGTGCAATCTACGAGCAGTACTTC.

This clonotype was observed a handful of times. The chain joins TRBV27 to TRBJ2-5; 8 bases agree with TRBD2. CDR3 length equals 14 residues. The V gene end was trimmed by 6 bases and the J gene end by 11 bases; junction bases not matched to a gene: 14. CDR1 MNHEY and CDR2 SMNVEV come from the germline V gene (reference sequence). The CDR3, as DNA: TGTGCCAGCAGAAGACCGTCGGGGGGGGAGAGGCAGTACTTC. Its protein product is CASRRPSGGERQYF.

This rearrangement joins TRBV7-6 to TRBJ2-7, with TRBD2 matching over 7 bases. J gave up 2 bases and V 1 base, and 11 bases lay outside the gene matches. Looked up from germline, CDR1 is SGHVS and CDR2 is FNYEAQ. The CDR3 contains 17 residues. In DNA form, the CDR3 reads TGTGCCAGCAGCTTAGTATCCGGAGCGGGGCAGCCCTACGAGCAGTACTTC. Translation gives CASSLVSGAGQPYEQYF.

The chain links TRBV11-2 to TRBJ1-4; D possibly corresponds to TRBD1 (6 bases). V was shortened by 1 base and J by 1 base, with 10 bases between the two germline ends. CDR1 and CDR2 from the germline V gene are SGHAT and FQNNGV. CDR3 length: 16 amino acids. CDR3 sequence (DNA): TGTGCCAGCAGCTTAGGGGGGGCTGGAACTAATGAAAAACTGTTTTTT. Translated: CASSLGGAGTNEKLFF.

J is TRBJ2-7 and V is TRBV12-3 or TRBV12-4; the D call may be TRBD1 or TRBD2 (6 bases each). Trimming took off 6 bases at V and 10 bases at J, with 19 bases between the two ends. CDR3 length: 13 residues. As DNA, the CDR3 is TGTGCCAGCAGCGCCTGGGGGGCTGGGGCCCAGTACTTC. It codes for CASSAWGAGAQYF.

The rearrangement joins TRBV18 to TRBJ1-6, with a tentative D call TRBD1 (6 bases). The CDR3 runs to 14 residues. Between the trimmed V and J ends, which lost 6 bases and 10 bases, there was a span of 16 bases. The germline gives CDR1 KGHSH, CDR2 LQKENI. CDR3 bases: TGTGCCAGCTCCCGGGGGACAAGGAACTCACCCCTCCACTTT. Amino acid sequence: CASSRGTRNSPLHF.

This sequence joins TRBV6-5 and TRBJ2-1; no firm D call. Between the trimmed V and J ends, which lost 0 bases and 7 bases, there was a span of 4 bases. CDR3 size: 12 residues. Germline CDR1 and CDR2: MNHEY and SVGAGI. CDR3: CASSYSHNEQFF. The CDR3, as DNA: TGTGCCAGCAGTTACTCCCATAATGAGCAGTTCTTC.

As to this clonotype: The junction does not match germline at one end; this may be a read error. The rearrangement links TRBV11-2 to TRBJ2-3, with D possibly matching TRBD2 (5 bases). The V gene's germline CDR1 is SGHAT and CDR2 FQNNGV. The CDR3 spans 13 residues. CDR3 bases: TGTGCCAACAGCTTAGAAGCGGAGGTTACGCAGTATTTT. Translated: CANSLEAEVTQYF.

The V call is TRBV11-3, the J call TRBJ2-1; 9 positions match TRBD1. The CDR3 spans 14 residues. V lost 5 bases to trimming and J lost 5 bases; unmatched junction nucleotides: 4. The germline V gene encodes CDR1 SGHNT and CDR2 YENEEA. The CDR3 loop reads CASSIRTGDNEQFF. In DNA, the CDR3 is TGTGCCAGCAGCATAAGGACAGGGGACAATGAGCAGTTCTTC.

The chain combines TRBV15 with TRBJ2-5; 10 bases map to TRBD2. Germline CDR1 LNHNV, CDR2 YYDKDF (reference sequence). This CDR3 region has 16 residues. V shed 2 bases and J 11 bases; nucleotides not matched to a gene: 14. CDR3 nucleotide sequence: TGTGCCACCAGCAGATCCACAGCGGGAGGGCCGGGAGAGCAGTACTTC. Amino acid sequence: CATSRSTAGGPGEQYF.

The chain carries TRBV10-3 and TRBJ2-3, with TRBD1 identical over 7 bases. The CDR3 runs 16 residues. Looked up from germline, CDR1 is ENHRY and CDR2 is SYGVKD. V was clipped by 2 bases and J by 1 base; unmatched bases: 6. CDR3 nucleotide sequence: TGTGCCATCAGTGAGGGGGACAGCTTTCGCACAGATACGCAGTATTTT. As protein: CAISEGDSFRTDTQYF.